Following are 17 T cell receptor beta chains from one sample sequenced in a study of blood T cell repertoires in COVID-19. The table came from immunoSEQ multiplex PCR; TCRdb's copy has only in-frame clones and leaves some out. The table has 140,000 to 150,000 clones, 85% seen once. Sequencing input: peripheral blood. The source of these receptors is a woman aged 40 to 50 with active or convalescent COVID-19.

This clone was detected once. The CDR3 nucleotides are TGTGCCAGCAGCCCCTCCTGGGCGGGGGCACGCTATGGCTACACCTTC. This translates into CASSPSWAGARYGYTF. J is TRBJ1-2 and V is TRBV9; maybe TRBD1 (6 bases). In germline, CDR1 is SGDLS, CDR2 YYNGEE. Trimming cost V 4 bases and J 4 bases, with 20 bases left between them. This CDR3 region has 16 residues.

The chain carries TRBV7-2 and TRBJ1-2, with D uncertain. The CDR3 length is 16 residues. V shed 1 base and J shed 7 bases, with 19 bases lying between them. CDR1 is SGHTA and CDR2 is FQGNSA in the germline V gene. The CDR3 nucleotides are TGTGCCAGCAGCTTAGTGTGGTCGGGAGCCCTAGCTGGCTACACCTTC. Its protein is CASSLVWSGALAGYTF.

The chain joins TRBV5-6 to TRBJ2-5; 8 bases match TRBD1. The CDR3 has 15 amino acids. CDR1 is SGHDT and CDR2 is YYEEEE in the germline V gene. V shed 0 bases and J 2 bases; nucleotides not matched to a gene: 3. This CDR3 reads CASSLVGTGQETQYF. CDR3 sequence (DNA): TGTGCCAGCAGCTTGGTAGGGACAGGTCAAGAGACCCAGTACTTC.

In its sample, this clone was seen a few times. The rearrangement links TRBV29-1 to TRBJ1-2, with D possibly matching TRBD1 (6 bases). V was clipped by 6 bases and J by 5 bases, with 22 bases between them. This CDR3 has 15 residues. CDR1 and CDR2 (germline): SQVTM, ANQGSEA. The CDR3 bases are TGCAGCGTGGGCGCGTCAATGGACAGTAGTTATGGCTACACCTTC. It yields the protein CSVGASMDSSYGYTF.

The CDR3 DNA is TGTGCCAGCAGCTCCGGGACTCGGGACATTCAGTACTTC. This translates into CASSSGTRDIQYF. The V gene is TRBV5-5, the J gene TRBJ2-4; a possible D gene is TRBD2 (6 bases). The ends were cut back, 3 bases at V and 8 bases at J, with 12 bases in the middle. The CDR3 has 13 amino acids. CDR1 SGHKS and CDR2 YYEKEE come from the germline V gene (reference sequence).

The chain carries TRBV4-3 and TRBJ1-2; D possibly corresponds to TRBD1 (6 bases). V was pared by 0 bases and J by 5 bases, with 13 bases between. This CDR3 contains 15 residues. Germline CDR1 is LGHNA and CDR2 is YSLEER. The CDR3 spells CASSQETTGWYGYTF. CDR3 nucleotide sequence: TGCGCCAGCAGCCAAGAAACAACAGGGTGGTATGGCTACACCTTC.

The CDR3 sequence is CASTSGSGFPPDTQYF. CDR3 DNA sequence: TGCGCCAGCACCTCTGGGAGCGGGTTTCCGCCGGATACGCAGTATTTT. This rearrangement joins TRBV4-3 to TRBJ2-3, with D tentatively TRBD2 (6 bases). Trimming pared 7 bases from V and 6 bases from J, leaving 23 bases between. Germline assignment: CDR1 LGHNA and CDR2 YSLEER. The CDR3 length is 16 residues.

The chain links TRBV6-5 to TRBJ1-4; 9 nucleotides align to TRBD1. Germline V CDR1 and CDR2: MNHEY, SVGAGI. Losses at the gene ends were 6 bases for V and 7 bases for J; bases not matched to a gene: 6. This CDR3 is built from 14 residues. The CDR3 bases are TGTGCCAGCAGAACAGGGGGCGGGGGTGAAAAACTGTTTTTT. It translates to CASRTGGGGEKLFF.

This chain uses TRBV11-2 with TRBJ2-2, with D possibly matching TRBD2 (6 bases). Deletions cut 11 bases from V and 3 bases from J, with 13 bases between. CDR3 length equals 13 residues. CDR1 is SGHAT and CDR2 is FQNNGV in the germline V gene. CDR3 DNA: TGTGCCCGGAGAGGGGAGGACACCGGGGAGCTGTTTTTT. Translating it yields CARRGEDTGELFF.

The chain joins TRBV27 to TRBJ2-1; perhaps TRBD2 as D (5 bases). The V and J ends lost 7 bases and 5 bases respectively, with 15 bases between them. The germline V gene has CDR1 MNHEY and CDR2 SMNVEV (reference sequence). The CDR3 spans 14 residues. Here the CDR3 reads CASTEASSHNEQFF. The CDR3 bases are TGTGCCAGCACTGAAGCGTCTAGCCACAATGAGCAGTTCTTC.

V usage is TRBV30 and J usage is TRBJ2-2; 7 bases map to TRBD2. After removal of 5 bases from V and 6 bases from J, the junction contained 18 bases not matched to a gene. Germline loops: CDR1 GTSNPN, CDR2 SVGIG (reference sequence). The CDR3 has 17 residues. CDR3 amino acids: CAWGRGLSLQVAGELFF. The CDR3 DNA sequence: TGTGCCTGGGGCCGGGGACTATCTCTCCAGGTCGCCGGGGAGCTGTTTTTT.

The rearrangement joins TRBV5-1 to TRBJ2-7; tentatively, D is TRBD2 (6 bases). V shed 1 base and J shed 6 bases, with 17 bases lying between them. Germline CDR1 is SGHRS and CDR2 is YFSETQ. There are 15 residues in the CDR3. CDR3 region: CASSLQGGTSGEQYF. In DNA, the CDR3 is TGCGCCAGCAGCTTGCAAGGAGGGACCAGCGGCGAGCAGTACTTC.

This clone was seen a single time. The CDR3 here is CASSFTRGAGEQYF. DNA of the CDR3: TGTGCCAGCAGTTTTACTCGGGGGGCCGGCGAGCAGTACTTC. This chain joins TRBV28 and TRBJ2-7, with a possible D match to TRBD2 (7 bases). Trimming pared 3 bases from V and 6 bases from J, leaving 15 bases between. The CDR3 is 14 residues long. Germline assignment: CDR1 MDHEN and CDR2 SYDVKM.

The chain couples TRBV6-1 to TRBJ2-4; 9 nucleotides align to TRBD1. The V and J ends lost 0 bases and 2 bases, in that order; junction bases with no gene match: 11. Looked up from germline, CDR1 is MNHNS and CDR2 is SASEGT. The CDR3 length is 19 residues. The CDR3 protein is CASSEAQGARVKTKNIQYF. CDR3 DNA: TGTGCCAGCAGTGAAGCACAGGGGGCCCGGGTAAAAACCAAAAACATTCAGTACTTC.

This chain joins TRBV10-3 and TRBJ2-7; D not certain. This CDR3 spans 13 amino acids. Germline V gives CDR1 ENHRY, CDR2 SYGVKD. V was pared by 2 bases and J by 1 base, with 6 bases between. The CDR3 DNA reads TGTGCCATCAGTGAGCCCCTATCCTACGAGCAGTACTTC. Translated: CAISEPLSYEQYF.

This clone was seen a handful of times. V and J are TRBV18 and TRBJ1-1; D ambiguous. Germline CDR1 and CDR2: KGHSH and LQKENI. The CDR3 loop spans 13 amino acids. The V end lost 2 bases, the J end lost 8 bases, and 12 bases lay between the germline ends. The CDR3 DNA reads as TGTGCCAGCTCACCAGGCCTCTCCCAAGAAGCTTTCTTT. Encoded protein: CASSPGLSQEAFF.

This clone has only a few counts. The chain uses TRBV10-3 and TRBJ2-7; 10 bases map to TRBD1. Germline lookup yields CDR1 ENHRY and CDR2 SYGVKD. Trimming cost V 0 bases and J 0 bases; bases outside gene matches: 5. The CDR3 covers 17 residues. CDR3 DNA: TGTGCCATCAGTGAGTCCGCCGGGACAGGGGTCTCCTACGAGCAGTACTTC. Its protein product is CAISESAGTGVSYEQYF.